The source of this TCR beta chain is a study of T-cell memory formation after mild COVID-19. Study-wide results and limits: Clones shrinking between day 15 and 85 showed a balanced CD4/CD8 split, and those that grew later tilted toward CD4+. Mainly in CM and EM were contracting CD4+ clones; CD8+ were in EMRA.

TCRdb analysed the 5' RACE reads with MiXCR anew, one entry per CDR3 protein. The table records roughly 510,000 distinct CDR3 sequences, approximately 15% of them present only once. A note on this clonotype: Antigen specificity is unknown.

The receptor was isolated from an adult woman who had mild COVID-19 (a few samples of this study predate the infection). Cell type and time point are not known. Sequencing was done on a sample of PBMCs or a T cell subset sorted from them (not recorded which).

For the CDR3, the DNA is TGTGCCAGCACCCCGACGTCCCTTTTCTCTGGAAACACCATATATTTT. It is translated as CASTPTSLFSGNTIYF. V gene TRBV12-3 or TRBV12-4 combines with J gene TRBJ1-3; D is undetermined. V gave up 7 bases and J gave up 0 bases, with 16 bases separating them. The CDR3 covers 16 residues.